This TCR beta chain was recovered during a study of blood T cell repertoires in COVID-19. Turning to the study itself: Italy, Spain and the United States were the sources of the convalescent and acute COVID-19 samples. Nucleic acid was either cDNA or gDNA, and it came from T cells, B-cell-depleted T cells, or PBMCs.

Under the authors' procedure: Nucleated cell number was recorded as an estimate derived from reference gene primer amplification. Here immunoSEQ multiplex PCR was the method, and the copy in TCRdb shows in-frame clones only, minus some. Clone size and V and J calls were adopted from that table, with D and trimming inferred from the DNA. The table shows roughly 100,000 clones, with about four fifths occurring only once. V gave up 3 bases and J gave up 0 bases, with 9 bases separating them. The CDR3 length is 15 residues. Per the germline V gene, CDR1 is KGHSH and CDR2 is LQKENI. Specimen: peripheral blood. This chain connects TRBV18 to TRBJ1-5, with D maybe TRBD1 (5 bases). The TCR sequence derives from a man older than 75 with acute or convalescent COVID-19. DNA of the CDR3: TGTGCCAGCTCACCCCTCGACAGTAGCAATCAGCCCCAGCATTTT. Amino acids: CASSPLDSSNQPQHF. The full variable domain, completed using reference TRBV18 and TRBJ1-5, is NAGVMQNPRHLVRRRGQEARLRCSPMKGHSHVYWYRQLPEEGLKFMVYLQKENIIDESGMPKERFSAEFPKEGPSILRIQQVVRGDSAAYFCASSPLDSSNQPQHFGDGTRLSIL.